This T cell receptor (beta chain) was documented in a study of T cells in Graves' hyperthyroidism and ophthalmopathy. Study observations and caveats: Most clonotypes expanded in thyroid above 0.001 were likewise present in blood.

A word on this clonotype: Its cognate antigen is unknown.

From RNA transcripts, TCR beta CDR3 regions were amplified. Primed by the HTBI set, a first-round RT-PCR was run on the TCR CDR3. MiXCR, run by TCRdb on the multiplex PCR reads, gives a single entry per CDR3 protein. The sample has 250,000 to 400,000 distinct CDR3 sequences, roughly 15% seen once. CDR1 SGHRS and CDR2 YFSETQ come from the germline V gene. The CDR3 consists of 21 residues. V lost 1 base, J lost 3 bases, and 28 bases lay in between. Investigators excluded patients with uncontrolled infection, other autoimmune disease, pregnancy or lactation. Based on clinical symptoms, serum thyroxine and TRAb, thyroid ultrasound and orbital computed tomography, diagnoses were reached. Cells are PBMCs isolated from approximately 9.2 ml of fresh blood.

This TCR came from a woman aged 35 to 49 with Graves' ophthalmopathy. The rearrangement joins TRBV5-1 to TRBJ2-2; D might be TRBD1 or TRBD2, each matching 5 bases. The sample taken for sequencing was blood. CDR3 region: CASSLRILGGVGQEDTGELFF. The CDR3 DNA reads as TGCGCCAGCAGCTTGCGGATTCTTGGAGGCGTGGGGCAGGAGGACACCGGGGAGCTGTTTTTT.